This T cell receptor beta chain was profiled in a study of OX40 agonist ivuxolimab in advanced cancers. Trimming cost V 10 bases and J 0 bases, with 8 bases left between them. Germline-derived CDR1 and CDR2 are ENHRY and SYGVKD. The CDR3 consists of 12 residues. The protocol was immunoSEQ multiplex PCR, while the TCRdb copy is restricted to in-frame clones and leaves out a portion. The profile shows 40,000 to 45,000 clones, 80% to 90% of them singletons. Overall study results and limits: Individuals who were partial responders at 0.1-3.0 mg/kg had clonal expansion that ranked among the lowest.

This clone was observed a single time. As yet, its antigen is unknown. The rearrangement joins TRBV10-3 to TRBJ2-3; no definite D call. Here the sequenced sample was CD4+ or CD8+ T cells sorted from blood, taken in a trial of the OX40 agonist ivuxolimab. The TCR originated in an adult with an advanced solid tumor such as melanoma, head and neck, liver or kidney cancer. CDR3 sequence reads: CATTDSTDTQYF. CDR3 nucleotides: TGTGCCACCACCGACAGCACAGATACGCAGTATTTT.